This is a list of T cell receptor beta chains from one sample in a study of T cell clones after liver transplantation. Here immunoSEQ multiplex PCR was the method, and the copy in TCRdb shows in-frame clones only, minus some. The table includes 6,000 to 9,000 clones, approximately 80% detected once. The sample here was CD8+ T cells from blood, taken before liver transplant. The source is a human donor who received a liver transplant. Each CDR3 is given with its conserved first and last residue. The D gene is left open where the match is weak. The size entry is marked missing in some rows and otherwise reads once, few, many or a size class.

DNA: TGTGCCAGCAGTGGTCTAGCGGGGGGGCTCATGTACAATGAGCAGTTCTTC
CDR3: CASSGLAGGLMYNEQFF
D: TRBD2
size: .
J: TRBJ2-1
length: 17
V: TRBV6-1

DNA: TGCGCCAGCAGCTTGGAACGCGGGTCGGAGACCCAGTACTTC
CDR3: CASSLERGSETQYF
D: .
size: .
J: TRBJ2-5
length: 14
V: TRBV5-1

DNA: TGTGCCAGCAGTCTCAGGGAGGTCTCCTACGAGCAGTACTTC
CDR3: CASSLREVSYEQYF
D: .
size: .
J: TRBJ2-7
length: 14
V: TRBV28

DNA: TGTGCCAGCAGCTTGGGCTACCTGGAGGGTACTGAGCAGTTCTTC
CDR3: CASSLGYLEGTEQFF
D: .
size: .
J: TRBJ2-1
length: 15
V: TRBV13

DNA: TGTGCCACCTCAGAAACAGGGTACAACAATGAGCAGTTCTTC
CDR3: CATSETGYNNEQFF
D: .
size: .
J: TRBJ2-1
length: 14
V: TRBV5-4

DNA: TGTGCCATCTCCCCGGGGGGTACCACCGGGGAGCTGTTTTTT
CDR3: CAISPGGTTGELFF
D: TRBD2
size: .
J: TRBJ2-2
length: 14
V: TRBV10-3

DNA: TGCGCCAGCAGCTTGGAGGAGAGCTCCTATAATTCACCCCTCCACTTT
CDR3: CASSLEESSYNSPLHF
D: .
size: .
J: TRBJ1-6
length: 16
V: TRBV5-1

DNA: TGTGCCAGCAGCTTAACAGGGAGCACAGATACGCAGTATTTT
CDR3: CASSLTGSTDTQYF
D: .
size: once
J: TRBJ2-3
length: 14
V: TRBV11-2

DNA: TGTGCCAGCACCCCTCTACTAGGGGAGGCCGAGCAGTACTTC
CDR3: CASTPLLGEAEQYF
D: .
size: .
J: TRBJ2-7
length: 14
V: TRBV28

DNA: TGTGCCAGCAGCTCACCACGACAGGCCCTACCTTACGAGCAGTACTTC
CDR3: CASSSPRQALPYEQYF
D: .
size: .
J: TRBJ2-7
length: 16
V: TRBV7-9

DNA: TGCGCCAGCAGCCAACCGGGGACAGTCTACAATGAGCAGTTCTTC
CDR3: CASSQPGTVYNEQFF
D: TRBD1
size: .
J: TRBJ2-1
length: 15
V: TRBV4-1

DNA: TGTGCCAGCAGTAGTTCAGGGGGCGGGCAGCCCCAGCATTTT
CDR3: CASSSSGGGQPQHF
D: TRBD1
size: medium-sized
J: TRBJ1-5
length: 14
V: TRBV27

DNA: TGTGCCAGCAGCATAGGAACAGGTTTCTACGAGCAGTACTTC
CDR3: CASSIGTGFYEQYF
D: .
size: .
J: TRBJ2-7
length: 14
V: TRBV7-9

DNA: TGTGCCAGCAGTTCTATCCGGGACAAAGTTTATGAAAAACTGTTTTTT
CDR3: CASSSIRDKVYEKLFF
D: .
size: .
J: TRBJ1-4
length: 16
V: TRBV6-5

DNA: TGTGCCAGCACCGCGGGCCGAGCTAACTATGGCTACACCTTC
CDR3: CASTAGRANYGYTF
D: .
size: once
J: TRBJ1-2
length: 14
V: TRBV6-6

DNA: TGTGCCAGCAGTACAGGCCCGGTGGGAGAGCTGTTTTTT
CDR3: CASSTGPVGELFF
D: .
size: .
J: TRBJ2-2
length: 13
V: TRBV27

DNA: TGTGCCAGCAGTGAGACAGGGGACTCTGGGGCCAACGTCCTGACTTTC
CDR3: CASSETGDSGANVLTF
D: TRBD1
size: .
J: TRBJ2-6
length: 16
V: TRBV6-4

DNA: TGTGCCAGCAGTTTCCAAGTTGGGGGGTACAATGAGCAGTTCTTC
CDR3: CASSFQVGGYNEQFF
D: .
size: .
J: TRBJ2-1
length: 15
V: TRBV27

DNA: TGTGCCAGCAGACCGGACAGGGGTGAGGAAAAACTGTTTTTT
CDR3: CASRPDRGEEKLFF
D: TRBD1
size: .
J: TRBJ1-4
length: 14
V: TRBV28

DNA: TGTGCCAGCAGTTCCACGAGACAGGGACCCTCCTACGAGCAGTACTTC
CDR3: CASSSTRQGPSYEQYF
D: TRBD1
size: .
J: TRBJ2-7
length: 16
V: TRBV6-6

DNA: TGTGCCAGCAGTGACGGGGGGGAGACAGATACGCAGTATTTT
CDR3: CASSDGGETDTQYF
D: TRBD2
size: few
J: TRBJ2-3
length: 14
V: TRBV6-4

DNA: TGTGCCAGCAGTTTTTCGGGGTGGGATCAGCCCCAGCATTTT
CDR3: CASSFSGWDQPQHF
D: .
size: .
J: TRBJ1-5
length: 14
V: TRBV27

DNA: TGTGCCAGCAGCTTCGGGGAACAGGGCTCTGGAAACACCATATATTTT
CDR3: CASSFGEQGSGNTIYF
D: .
size: .
J: TRBJ1-3
length: 16
V: TRBV4-2

DNA: TGTGCCAGCAGTCGACAGGGTAACACCGGGGAGCTGTTTTTT
CDR3: CASSRQGNTGELFF
D: TRBD1
size: .
J: TRBJ2-2
length: 14
V: TRBV27

DNA: TGCGCCAGCAGCTTCAGGGTAGCCTACGAGCAGTACTTC
CDR3: CASSFRVAYEQYF
D: .
size: .
J: TRBJ2-7
length: 13
V: TRBV5-1

DNA: TGTGCCAGCAGCTTAGGAACAGCCTACGAGCAGTACTTC
CDR3: CASSLGTAYEQYF
D: .
size: few
J: TRBJ2-7
length: 13
V: TRBV7-6

DNA: TGTGCCAGCAGTCGAGCTCGGGACAGTTTCTACGAGCAGTACTTC
CDR3: CASSRARDSFYEQYF
D: TRBD1
size: few
J: TRBJ2-7
length: 15
V: TRBV28

DNA: TGTGCCAGTCGTTCGGGGATGCCTAATGAGCAGTTCTTC
CDR3: CASRSGMPNEQFF
D: .
size: .
J: TRBJ2-1
length: 13
V: TRBV2

DNA: TGTGCCAGCAGCCTTGGACAGGGGAAATTCTCCTACGAGCAGTACTTC
CDR3: CASSLGQGKFSYEQYF
D: TRBD1
size: .
J: TRBJ2-7
length: 16
V: TRBV7-9

DNA: TGTGCCAGTAGTATAGCAGGGGACACCTACTACGAGCAGTACTTC
CDR3: CASSIAGDTYYEQYF
D: .
size: .
J: TRBJ2-7
length: 15
V: TRBV19

DNA: TGTGCCAGCAGCCCACCGGGACATAGCAATGAAAAACTGTTTTTT
CDR3: CASSPPGHSNEKLFF
D: .
size: few
J: TRBJ1-4
length: 15
V: TRBV7-9

DNA: TGTGCCAGCAGTCCGGACTATAACACCGGGGAGCTGTTTTTT
CDR3: CASSPDYNTGELFF
D: .
size: .
J: TRBJ2-2
length: 14
V: TRBV5-4

DNA: TGTGCCAGCAGCTTAGTAGGATTGGGACACCTATCACCCCTCCACTTT
CDR3: CASSLVGLGHLSPLHF
D: .
size: .
J: TRBJ1-6
length: 16
V: TRBV7-9